Here is one T cell receptor (beta chain) with its context. Data came from immunoSEQ multiplex PCR; TCRdb stores just in-frame clones and leaves some out. The repertoire includes 130,000 or so clones, around 78% of them detected once, and around 21% sits in the top ten. The germline V and J ends were trimmed by 3 bases and 5 bases, with 14 bases remaining between them. Germline assignment: CDR1 MRHNA and CDR2 SNTAGT. There are 15 residues in the CDR3. The source of the sample is a study of radiation and T cells in renal cell carcinoma. Noted time point: baseline pretreatment blood. Described treatment: 15 Gy SBRT to primary tumor, nephrectomy 4 weeks later. This renal cell carcinoma was of the clear cell type.

Sequences were derived from blood, sampled from a patient whose treatment included radiotherapy and nephrectomy. The chain links TRBV6-4 to TRBJ1-5, with D uncertain. This TCR came from a woman between 45 and 60 years old with renal cell carcinoma. DNA of the CDR3: TGTGCCAGCAGTGATGTCGATGGCCATGATCAGCCCCAGCATTTT. It yields the protein CASSDVDGHDQPQHF.